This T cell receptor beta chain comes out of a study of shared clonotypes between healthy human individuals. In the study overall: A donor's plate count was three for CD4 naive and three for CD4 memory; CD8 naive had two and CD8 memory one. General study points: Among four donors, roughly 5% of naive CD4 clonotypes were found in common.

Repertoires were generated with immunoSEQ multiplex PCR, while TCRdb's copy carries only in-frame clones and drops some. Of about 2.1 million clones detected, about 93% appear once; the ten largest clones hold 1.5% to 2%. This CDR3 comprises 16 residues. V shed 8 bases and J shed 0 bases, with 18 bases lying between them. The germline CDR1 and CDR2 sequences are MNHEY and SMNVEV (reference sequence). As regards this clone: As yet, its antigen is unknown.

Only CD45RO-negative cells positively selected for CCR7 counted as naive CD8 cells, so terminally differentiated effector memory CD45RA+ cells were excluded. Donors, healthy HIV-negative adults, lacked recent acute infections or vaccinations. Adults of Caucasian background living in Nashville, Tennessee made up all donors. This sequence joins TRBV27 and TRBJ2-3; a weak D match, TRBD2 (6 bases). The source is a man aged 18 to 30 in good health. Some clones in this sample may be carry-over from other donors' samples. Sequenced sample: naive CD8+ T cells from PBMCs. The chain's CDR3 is CASSTGSGASTDTQYF. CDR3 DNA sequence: TGTGCCAGCTCCACCGGGAGTGGGGCTAGCACAGATACGCAGTATTTT.